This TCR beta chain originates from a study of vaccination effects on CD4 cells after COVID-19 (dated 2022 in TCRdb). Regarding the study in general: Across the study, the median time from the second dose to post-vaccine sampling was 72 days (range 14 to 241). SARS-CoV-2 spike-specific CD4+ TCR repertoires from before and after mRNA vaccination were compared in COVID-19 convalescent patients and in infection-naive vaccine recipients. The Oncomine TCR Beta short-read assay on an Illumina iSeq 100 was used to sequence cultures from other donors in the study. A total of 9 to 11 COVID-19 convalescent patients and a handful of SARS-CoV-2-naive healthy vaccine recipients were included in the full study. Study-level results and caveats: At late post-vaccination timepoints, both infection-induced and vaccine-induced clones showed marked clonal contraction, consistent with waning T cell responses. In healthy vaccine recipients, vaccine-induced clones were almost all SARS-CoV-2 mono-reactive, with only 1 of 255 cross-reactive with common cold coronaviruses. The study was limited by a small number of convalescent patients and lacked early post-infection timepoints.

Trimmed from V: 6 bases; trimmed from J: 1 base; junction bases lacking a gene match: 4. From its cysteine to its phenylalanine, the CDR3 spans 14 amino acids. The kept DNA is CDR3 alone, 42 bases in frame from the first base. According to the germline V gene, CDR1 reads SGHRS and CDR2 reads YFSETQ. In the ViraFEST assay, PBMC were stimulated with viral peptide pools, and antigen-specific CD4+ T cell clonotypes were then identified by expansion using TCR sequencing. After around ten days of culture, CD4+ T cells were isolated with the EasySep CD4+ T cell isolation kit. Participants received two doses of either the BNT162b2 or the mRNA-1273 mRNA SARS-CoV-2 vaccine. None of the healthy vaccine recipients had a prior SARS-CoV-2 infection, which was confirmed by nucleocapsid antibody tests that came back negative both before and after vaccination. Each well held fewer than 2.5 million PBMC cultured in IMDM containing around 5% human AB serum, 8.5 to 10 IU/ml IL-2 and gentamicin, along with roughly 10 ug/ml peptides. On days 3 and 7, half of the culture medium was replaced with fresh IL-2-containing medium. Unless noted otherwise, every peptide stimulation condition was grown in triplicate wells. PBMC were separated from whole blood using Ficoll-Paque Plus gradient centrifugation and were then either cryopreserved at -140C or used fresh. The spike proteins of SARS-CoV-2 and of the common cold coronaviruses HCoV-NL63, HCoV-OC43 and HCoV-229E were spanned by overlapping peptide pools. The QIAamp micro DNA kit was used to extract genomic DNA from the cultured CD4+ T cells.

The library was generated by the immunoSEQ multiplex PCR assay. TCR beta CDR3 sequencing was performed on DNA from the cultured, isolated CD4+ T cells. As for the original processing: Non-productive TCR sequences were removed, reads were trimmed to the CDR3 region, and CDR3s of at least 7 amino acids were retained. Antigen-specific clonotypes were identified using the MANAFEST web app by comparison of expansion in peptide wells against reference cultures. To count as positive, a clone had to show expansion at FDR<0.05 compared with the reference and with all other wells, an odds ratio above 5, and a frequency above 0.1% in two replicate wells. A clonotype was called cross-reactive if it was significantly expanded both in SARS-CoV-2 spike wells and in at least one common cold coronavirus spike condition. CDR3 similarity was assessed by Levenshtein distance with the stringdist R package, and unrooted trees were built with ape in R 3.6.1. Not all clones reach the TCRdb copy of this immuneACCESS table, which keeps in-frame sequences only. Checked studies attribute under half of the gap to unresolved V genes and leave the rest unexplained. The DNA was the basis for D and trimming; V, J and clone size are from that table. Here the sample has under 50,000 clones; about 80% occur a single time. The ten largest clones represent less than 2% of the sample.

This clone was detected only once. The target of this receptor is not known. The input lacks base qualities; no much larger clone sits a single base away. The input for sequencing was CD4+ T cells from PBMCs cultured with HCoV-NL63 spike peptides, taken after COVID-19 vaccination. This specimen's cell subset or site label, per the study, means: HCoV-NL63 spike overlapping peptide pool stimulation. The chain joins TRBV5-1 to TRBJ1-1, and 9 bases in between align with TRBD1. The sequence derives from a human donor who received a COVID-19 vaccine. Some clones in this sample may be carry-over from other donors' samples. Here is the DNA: TGCGCCAGCACCCGGACAGGGGAGAACACTGAAGCTTTCTTT. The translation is CASTRTGENTEAFF.